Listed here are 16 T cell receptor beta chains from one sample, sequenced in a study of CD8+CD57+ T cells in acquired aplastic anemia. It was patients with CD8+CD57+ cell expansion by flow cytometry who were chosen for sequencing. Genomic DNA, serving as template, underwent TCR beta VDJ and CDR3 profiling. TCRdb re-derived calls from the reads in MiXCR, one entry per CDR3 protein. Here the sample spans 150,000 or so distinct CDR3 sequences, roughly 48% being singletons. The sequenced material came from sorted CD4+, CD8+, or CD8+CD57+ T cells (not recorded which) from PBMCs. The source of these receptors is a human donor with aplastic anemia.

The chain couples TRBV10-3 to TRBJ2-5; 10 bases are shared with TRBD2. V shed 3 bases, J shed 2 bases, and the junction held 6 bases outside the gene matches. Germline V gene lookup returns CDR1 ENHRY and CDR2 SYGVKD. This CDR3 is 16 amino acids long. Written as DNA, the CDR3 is TGTGCCATCAGTGATTCGAGCGGGGGGGAACAAGAGACCCAGTACTTC. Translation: CAISDSSGGEQETQYF.

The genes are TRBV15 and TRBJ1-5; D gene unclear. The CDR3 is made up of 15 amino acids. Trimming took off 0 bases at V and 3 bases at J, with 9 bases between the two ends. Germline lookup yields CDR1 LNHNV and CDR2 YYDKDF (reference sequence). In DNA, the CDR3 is TGTGCCACCAGCAGAGATGTAGCCCCCAATCAGCCCCAGCATTTT. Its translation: CATSRDVAPNQPQHF. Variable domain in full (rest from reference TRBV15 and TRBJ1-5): DAMVIQNPRYQVTQFGKPVTLSCSQTLNHNVMYWYQQKSSQAPKLLFHYYDKDFNNEADTPDNFQSRRPNTSFCFLDIRSPGLGDTAMYLCATSRDVAPNQPQHFGDGTRLSIL.

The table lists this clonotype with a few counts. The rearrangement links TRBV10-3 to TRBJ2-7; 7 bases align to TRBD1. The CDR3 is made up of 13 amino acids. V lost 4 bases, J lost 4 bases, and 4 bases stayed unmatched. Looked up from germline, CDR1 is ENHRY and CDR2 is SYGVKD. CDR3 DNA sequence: TGTGCCATCAGTGTCCCGGGACAGTACGAGCAGTACTTC. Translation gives CAISVPGQYEQYF.

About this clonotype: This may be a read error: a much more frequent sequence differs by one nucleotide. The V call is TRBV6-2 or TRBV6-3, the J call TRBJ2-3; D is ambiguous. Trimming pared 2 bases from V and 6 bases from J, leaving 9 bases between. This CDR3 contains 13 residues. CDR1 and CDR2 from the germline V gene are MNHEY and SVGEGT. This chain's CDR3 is CASSYVRADTQYF. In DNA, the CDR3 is TGTGCCAGCAGTTACGTCAGAGCGGATACGCAGTATTTT.

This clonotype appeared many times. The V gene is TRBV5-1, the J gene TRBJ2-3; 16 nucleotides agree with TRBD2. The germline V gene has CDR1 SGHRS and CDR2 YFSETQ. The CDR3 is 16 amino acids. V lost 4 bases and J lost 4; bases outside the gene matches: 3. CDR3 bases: TGCGCCAGCAGCCCCGGGACTAGCGGGGGGGCAGATACGCAGTATTTT. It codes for CASSPGTSGGADTQYF.

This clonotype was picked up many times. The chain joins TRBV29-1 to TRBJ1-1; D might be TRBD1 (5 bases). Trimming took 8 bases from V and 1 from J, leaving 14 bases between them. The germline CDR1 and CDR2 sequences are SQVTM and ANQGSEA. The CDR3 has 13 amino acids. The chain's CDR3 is CSTRDRKNTEAFF. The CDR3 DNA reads TGCAGCACCCGGGACCGTAAGAACACTGAAGCTTTCTTT.

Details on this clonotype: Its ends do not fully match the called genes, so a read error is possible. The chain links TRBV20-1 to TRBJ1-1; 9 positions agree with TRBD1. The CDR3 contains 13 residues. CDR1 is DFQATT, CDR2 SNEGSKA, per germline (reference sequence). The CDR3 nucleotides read TGCAGTGCTCCCGGGACAGGGAACTCTGAAGCTTTCTTT. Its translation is CSAPGTGNSEAFF.

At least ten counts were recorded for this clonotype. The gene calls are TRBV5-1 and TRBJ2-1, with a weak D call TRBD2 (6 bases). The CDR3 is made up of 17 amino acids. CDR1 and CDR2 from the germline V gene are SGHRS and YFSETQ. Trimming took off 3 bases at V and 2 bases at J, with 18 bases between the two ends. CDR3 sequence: CASSSLSFAGTYNEQFF. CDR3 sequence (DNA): TGCGCCAGCAGCTCCCTATCTTTCGCGGGGACCTACAATGAGCAGTTCTTC.

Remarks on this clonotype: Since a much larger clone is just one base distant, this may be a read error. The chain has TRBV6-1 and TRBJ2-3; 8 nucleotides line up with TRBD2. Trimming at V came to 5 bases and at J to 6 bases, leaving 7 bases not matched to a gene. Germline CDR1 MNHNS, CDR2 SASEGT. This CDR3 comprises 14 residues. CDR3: CASSRGGHSDTQYF. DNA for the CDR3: TGTGCCAGCAGTCGGGGGGGGCACAGTGATACGCAGTATTTT.

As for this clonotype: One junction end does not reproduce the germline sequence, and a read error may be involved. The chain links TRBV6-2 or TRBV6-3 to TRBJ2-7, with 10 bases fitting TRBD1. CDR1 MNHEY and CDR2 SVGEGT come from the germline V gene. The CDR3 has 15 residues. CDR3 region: CASSYWDRGTYEQYF. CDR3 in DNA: TGTGCCAGCAGCTACTGGGACAGGGGAACCTACGAGCAGTACTTC.

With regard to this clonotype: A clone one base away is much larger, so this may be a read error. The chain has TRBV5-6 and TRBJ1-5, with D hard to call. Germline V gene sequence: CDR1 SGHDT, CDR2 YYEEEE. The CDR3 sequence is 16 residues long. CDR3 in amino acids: CASSSRGLYSSQPQHF. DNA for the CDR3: TGTGCCAGCAGCTCGAGAGGGCTGTATAGCAGTCAGCCCCAGCATTTT.

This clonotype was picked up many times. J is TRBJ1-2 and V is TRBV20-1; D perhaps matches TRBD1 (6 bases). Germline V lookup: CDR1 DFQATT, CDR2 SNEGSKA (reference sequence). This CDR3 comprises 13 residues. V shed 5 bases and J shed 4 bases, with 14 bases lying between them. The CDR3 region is CSAGATGIYGYTF. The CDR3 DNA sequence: TGCAGTGCTGGGGCCACAGGGATCTATGGCTACACCTTC.

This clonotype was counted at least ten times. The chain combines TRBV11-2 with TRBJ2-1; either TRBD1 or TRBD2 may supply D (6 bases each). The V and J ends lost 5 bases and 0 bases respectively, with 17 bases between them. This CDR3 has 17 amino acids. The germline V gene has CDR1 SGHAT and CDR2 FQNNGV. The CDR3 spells CASSPRRGGSSYNEQFF. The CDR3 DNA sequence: TGTGCCAGCAGCCCCCGTCGAGGGGGGAGCTCCTACAATGAGCAGTTCTTC.

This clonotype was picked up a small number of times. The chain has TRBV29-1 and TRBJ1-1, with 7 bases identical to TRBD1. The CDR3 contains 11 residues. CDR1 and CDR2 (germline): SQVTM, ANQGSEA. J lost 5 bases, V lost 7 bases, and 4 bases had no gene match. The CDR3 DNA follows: TGCAGCGCAGGGGGTGAGACTGAAGCTTTCTTT. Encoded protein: CSAGGETEAFF.

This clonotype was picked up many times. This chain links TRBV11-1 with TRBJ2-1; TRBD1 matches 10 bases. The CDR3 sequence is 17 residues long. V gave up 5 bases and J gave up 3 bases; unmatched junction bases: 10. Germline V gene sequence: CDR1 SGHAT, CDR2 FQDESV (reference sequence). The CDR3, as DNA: TGTGCCAGCAGCGCGGGACCGGGACAGGGGATCTACAATGAGCAGTTCTTC. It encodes CASSAGPGQGIYNEQFF.

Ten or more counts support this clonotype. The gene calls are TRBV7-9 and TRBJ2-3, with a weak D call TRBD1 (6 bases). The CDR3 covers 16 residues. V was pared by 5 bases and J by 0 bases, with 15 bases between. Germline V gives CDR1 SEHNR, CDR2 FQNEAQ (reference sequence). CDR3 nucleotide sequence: TGTGCCAGCAGCCTTACAGGGTCGGTTAGCACAGATACGCAGTATTTT. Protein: CASSLTGSVSTDTQYF.